This TCR beta chain was identified during a study of CD8 T cells in ankylosing spondylitis. On this clonotype: A junction boundary mismatches the germline segment, possibly from a read error.

Germline V gene data show CDR1 as MNHNS and CDR2 as SASEGT. The CDR3 extends over 19 amino acids. Quantitative 5'-RACE with molecular barcodes generated TCR beta libraries. Each CDR3 protein gets one entry after TCRdb re-called the 5' RACE reads with MiXCR. The sample has under 250,000 distinct CDR3 sequences; about 10% are singletons. Sequences were obtained from blood, either unsorted or a sorted T cell fraction (not recorded which). The clonotype comes from a male donor with ankylosing spondylitis or in good health (not recorded which). V and J are TRBV6-1 and TRBJ2-1, with D possibly TRBD2 on 7 matching bases. CDR3 sequence: CASSEAKERGRGIYNEQFF. The CDR3 DNA is TGTGCCAGCAGTGAAGCAAAGGAGCGGGGAAGGGGGATTTACAATGAGCAATTCTTC.